One sample yielded the 8 T cell receptor beta chains listed below, sequenced in a study of Graves' ophthalmopathy and Graves' hyperthyroidism. TCR beta CDR3 regions were amplified from RNA transcripts. Scientists carried out first-round RT-PCR using HTBI primers and then a second-round multiplex PCR. In TCRdb, the multiplex PCR reads were re-called with MiXCR into one record per CDR3 protein. The sample holds 350,000 to 450,000 distinct CDR3 sequences, approximately 20% seen once. The specimen sequenced was peripheral blood. The receptors were sampled from a woman aged 18-29 years with Graves' ophthalmopathy.

This clonotype came up many times. This chain uses TRBV19 with TRBJ1-1; 7 positions match TRBD1. V lost 7 bases to trimming and J lost 11 bases; unmatched junction nucleotides: 7. Germline CDR1 LNHDA, CDR2 SQIVND (reference sequence). The length of the CDR3 is 11 residues. This chain's CDR3 is CASTRQGGAFF. The CDR3 nucleotides read TGTGCCAGTACCCGACAGGGCGGCGCTTTCTTT.

This clonotype was seen repeatedly, ten times or more. The chain employs TRBV12-3 or TRBV12-4 and TRBJ1-3, with a weak D call TRBD1 (5 bases). The CDR3 extends over 13 amino acids. V was clipped by 3 bases and J by 7 bases, with 10 bases between them. DNA of the CDR3: TGTGCCAGCAGTTTTGGGGCTTTTAACACCATATATTTT. Amino acid sequence: CASSFGAFNTIYF.

This clonotype was counted ten times or more. The rearrangement links TRBV20-1 to TRBJ2-7; TRBD2 aligns across 8 bases. This CDR3 is built from 15 residues. J gave up 3 bases and V 6 bases, and 13 bases lay outside the gene matches. Germline V lookup: CDR1 DFQATT, CDR2 SNEGSKA (reference sequence). CDR3 nucleotides: TGCAGTGCCAAATCCCCGACTAGCGCCCTCTACGAGCAGTACTTC. This sequence encodes CSAKSPTSALYEQYF.

The chain couples TRBV28 to TRBJ2-7, with 10 nucleotides matching TRBD2. CDR3 length equals 13 residues. With V trimmed by 5 bases and J by 7 bases, 5 bases remained unmatched. The germline V gene has CDR1 MDHEN and CDR2 SYDVKM. The CDR3 bases are TGTGCCAGCAGTCCTGGACTAGCGGTAGAGCAGTACTTC. Protein sequence: CASSPGLAVEQYF.

This clonotype occurred many times. This chain connects TRBV6-2 or TRBV6-3 to TRBJ1-5, with TRBD1 matching 7 bases. V lost 4 bases and J lost 3; bases outside the gene matches: 6. Germline CDR1 reads MNHEY; CDR2 reads SVGEGT. This CDR3 is built from 15 residues. The CDR3 spells CASSSTGTVNQPQHF. DNA for the CDR3: TGTGCCAGCAGTTCCACCGGGACAGTCAATCAGCCCCAGCATTTT.

This clonotype came up many times. The rearrangement uses TRBV29-1 and TRBJ1-1, with TRBD1 matching over 9 bases. CDR3 size: 13 residues. Germline CDR1 SQVTM, CDR2 ANQGSEA. After removal of 6 bases from V and 4 bases from J, the junction contained 6 bases not matched to a gene. CDR3 sequence reads: CSVGTGLGTEAFF. The CDR3 nucleotides read TGCAGCGTGGGGACAGGGTTGGGCACTGAAGCTTTCTTT.

This clonotype was detected many times. This clone may be a read error of a much larger clone one base away. V gene TRBV6-1 combines with J gene TRBJ1-2; D uncertain. The CDR3 totals 10 residues. CDR1 is MNHNS, CDR2 SASEGT, per germline. The DNA of the CDR3 is TGTGCCAGCAGTGACTACGGCTGCACCTTC. As protein: CASSDYGCTF.

This clonotype was counted at least ten times. The gene calls are TRBV5-1 and TRBJ2-2, with D possibly matching TRBD2 (5 bases). Looked up from germline, CDR1 is SGHRS and CDR2 is YFSETQ. V shed 2 bases and J shed 6 bases, with 17 bases lying between them. The CDR3 runs 16 residues. The CDR3 is CASSLARGTTPGELFF. CDR3 coding DNA: TGCGCCAGCAGCTTAGCCCGGGGAACGACGCCCGGGGAGCTGTTTTTT.